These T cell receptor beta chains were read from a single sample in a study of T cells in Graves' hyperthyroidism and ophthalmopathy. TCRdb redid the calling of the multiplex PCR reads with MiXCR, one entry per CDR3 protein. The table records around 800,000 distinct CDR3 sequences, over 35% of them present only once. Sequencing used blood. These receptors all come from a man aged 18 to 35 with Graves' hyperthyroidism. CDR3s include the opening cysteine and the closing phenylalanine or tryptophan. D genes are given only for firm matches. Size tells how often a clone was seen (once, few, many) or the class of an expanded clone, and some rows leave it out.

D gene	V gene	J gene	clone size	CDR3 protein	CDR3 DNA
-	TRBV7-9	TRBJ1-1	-	CASSQGGYGEAFF	TGTGCCAGCAGCCAGGGAGGGTATGGTGAAGCTTTCTTT
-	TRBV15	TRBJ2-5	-	CATSRVRFQETQYF	TGTGCCACCAGCAGAGTGCGGTTCCAAGAGACTCAGTACTTC
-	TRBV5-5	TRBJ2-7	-	CASSNDGPSYEQYF	TGTGCCAGCAGCAATGATGGGCCCTCCTACGAGCAGTACTTC
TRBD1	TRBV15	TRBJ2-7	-	CATSPLAGTGEYEQYF	TGTGCCACCAGCCCACTCGCCGGGACAGGGGAATACGAGCAGTACTTC
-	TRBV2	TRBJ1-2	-	CASSEKGSRGGYTF	TGTGCCAGCAGTGAGAAGGGGAGCAGAGGCGGCTACACCTTC
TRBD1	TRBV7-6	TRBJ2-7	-	CASSQVGTGSYEQYF	TGTGCCAGCAGCCAAGTCGGGACAGGTTCCTACGAGCAGTACTTC
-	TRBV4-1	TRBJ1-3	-	CASSQDVLRSGNTIYF	TGCGCCAGCAGCCAAGATGTTCTAAGGTCAGGAAACACCATATATTTT
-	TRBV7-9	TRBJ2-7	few	CASSLGGVPSYEQYF	TGTGCCAGCAGCTTAGGGGGCGTCCCCTCCTACGAGCAGTACTTC
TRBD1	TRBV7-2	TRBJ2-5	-	CASSQVRDRDQETQYF	TGTGCCAGCAGCCAAGTCCGGGACAGGGATCAAGAGACCCAGTACTTC
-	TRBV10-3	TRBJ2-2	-	CAISREQGPGELFF	TGTGCCATCAGCCGCGAACAGGGTCCGGGGGAGCTGTTTTTT
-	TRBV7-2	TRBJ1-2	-	CASRPPGGYTF	TGTGCCAGCAGGCCCCCAGGAGGCTACACCTTC
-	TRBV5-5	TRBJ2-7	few	CASSMGGGEQYF	TGTGCCAGCAGCATGGGGGGAGGCGAGCAGTACTTC
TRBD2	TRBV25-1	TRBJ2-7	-	CASSARLAVPEQYF	TGTGCCAGCAGTGCCAGACTAGCTGTCCCCGAGCAGTACTTC
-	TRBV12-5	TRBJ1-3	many	CASVRSDTIYF	TGTGCTAGTGTAAGGAGTGACACCATATATTTT
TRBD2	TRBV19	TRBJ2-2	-	CASSILAGGNGELFF	TGTGCCAGTAGTATCCTAGCGGGGGGAAACGGGGAGCTGTTTTTT
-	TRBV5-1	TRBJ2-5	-	CASSLGMERQETQYF	TGCGCCAGCAGCTTGGGCATGGAGCGGCAAGAGACCCAGTACTTC
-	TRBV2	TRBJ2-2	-	CASSLISSNTRELFF	TGTGCCAGCAGTCTAATATCCTCGAACACCAGGGAGCTGTTTTTT
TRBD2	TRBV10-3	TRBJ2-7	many	CAISIAGEQYF	TGTGCCATCAGCATAGCGGGCGAGCAGTACTTC
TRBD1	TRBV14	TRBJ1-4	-	CASSQGTGTYNEKLFF	TGTGCCAGCAGCCAAGGGACAGGGACTTATAATGAAAAACTGTTTTTT
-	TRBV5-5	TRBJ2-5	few	CASSFGSVEETQYF	TGTGCCAGCAGCTTCGGGTCGGTAGAAGAGACCCAGTACTTC
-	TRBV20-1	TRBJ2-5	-	CSALYPGLQETQYF	TGCAGTGCCCTATATCCAGGGCTCCAAGAGACCCAGTACTTC
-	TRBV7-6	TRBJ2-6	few	CASSLVRAYVNSGANVLTF	TGTGCCAGCAGCTTAGTCCGTGCCTACGTAAACTCTGGGGCCAACGTCCTGACTTTC
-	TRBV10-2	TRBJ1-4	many	CASSVDEKLFF	TGCGCCAGCAGTGTCGACGAAAAACTGTTTTTT
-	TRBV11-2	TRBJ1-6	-	CASSTRPSNSPLHF	TGTGCCAGCAGCACCCGGCCTAGCAATTCACCCCTCCACTTT
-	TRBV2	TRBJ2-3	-	CAFGTGTDTQYF	TGTGCCTTTGGAACTGGAACAGATACGCAGTATTTT
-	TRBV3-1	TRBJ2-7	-	CASSQGLSELYEQYF	TGTGCCAGCAGCCAAGGGTTGTCAGAGCTCTACGAGCAGTACTTC
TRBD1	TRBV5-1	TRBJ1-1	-	CASSRTGGAGDAEAFF	TGCGCCAGCAGCCGGACAGGGGGCGCGGGGGACGCTGAAGCTTTCTTT
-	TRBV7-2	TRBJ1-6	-	CASSSNSDSPLHF	TGTGCCAGCAGCTCCAACTCGGATTCACCCCTCCACTTT
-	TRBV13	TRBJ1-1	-	CASSNLYTGNTEAFF	TGTGCCAGCAGCAACCTATATACAGGGAACACTGAAGCTTTCTTT
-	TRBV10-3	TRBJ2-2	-	CAISERQGIPGELFF	TGTGCCATCAGTGAGCGGCAGGGGATCCCCGGGGAGCTGTTTTTT
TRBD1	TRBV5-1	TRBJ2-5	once	CASSLWDSVQETQYF	TGCGCCAGCAGCTTGTGGGACAGTGTACAAGAGACCCAGTACTTC
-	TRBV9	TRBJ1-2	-	CASSVEGRGYTF	TGTGCCAGCAGCGTAGAGGGGAGAGGCTACACCTTC
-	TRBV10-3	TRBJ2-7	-	CASSSGLSLLEQYF	TGTGCCAGCAGTTCGGGACTTTCCCTTTTGGAGCAGTACTTC
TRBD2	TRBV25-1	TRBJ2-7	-	CASSELGGGEQYF	TGTGCCAGCAGTGAATTGGGCGGGGGCGAGCAGTACTTC
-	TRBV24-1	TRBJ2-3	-	CATSEERSSTDTQYF	TGTGCCACCAGTGAGGAGCGGTCTAGCACAGATACGCAGTATTTT
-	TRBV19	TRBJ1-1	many	CASSVDWGTEAFF	TGTGCCAGTAGTGTGGATTGGGGCACTGAAGCTTTCTTT
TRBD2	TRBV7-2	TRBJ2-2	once	CASSPPWLAGVGGELFF	TGTGCCAGCAGCCCCCCCTGGCTAGCGGGAGTAGGAGGGGAGCTGTTTTTT
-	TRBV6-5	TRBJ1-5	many	CASSGDGAQHF	TGTGCCAGCAGTGGAGACGGGGCCCAGCATTTT
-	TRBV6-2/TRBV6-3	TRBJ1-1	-	CASGVGQNTEAFF	TGTGCCAGCGGGGTTGGCCAGAACACTGAAGCTTTCTTT
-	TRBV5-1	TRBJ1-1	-	CASSSPDIFSEAFF	TGCGCCAGCAGCTCCCCGGACATTTTCAGTGAAGCTTTCTTT
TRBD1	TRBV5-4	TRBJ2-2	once	CASSLGDRAARELFF	TGTGCCAGCAGCTTGGGGGACAGGGCCGCTCGGGAGCTGTTTTTT
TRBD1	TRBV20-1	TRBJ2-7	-	CSAPTGAPYEQYF	TGCAGTGCCCCTACAGGGGCCCCCTACGAGCAGTACTTC
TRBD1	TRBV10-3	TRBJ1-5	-	CATKSGTGDSNQPQHF	TGTGCCACAAAATCGGGGACAGGGGATAGCAATCAGCCCCAGCATTTT
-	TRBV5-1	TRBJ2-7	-	CASRTGQNYEQYF	TGCGCCAGCCGTACGGGACAAAACTACGAGCAGTACTTC
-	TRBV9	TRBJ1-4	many	CASSVDGVEKLFF	TGTGCCAGCAGCGTAGACGGCGTGGAAAAACTGTTTTTT
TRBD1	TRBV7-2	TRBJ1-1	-	CASSQVRTGPTEAFF	TGCGCCAGCAGCCAAGTTAGGACAGGCCCCACTGAAGCTTTCTTT
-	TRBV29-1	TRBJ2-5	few	CSVEFSQETQYF	TGCAGCGTTGAATTCAGTCAAGAGACCCAGTACTTC
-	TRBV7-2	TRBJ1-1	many	CASSFVTGRSTEAFF	TGTGCCAGCAGCTTCGTAACAGGTAGAAGCACTGAAGCTTTCTTT
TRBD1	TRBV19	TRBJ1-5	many	CASRKGKDRASNQPQHF	TGTGCCAGTAGGAAAGGCAAGGACAGGGCAAGCAATCAGCCCCAGCATTTT
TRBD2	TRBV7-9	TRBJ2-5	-	CASSLGASGVKETQYF	TGTGCCAGCAGCTTGGGGGCTAGCGGGGTAAAAGAGACCCAGTACTTC
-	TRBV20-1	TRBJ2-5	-	CSALVNGPQETQYF	TGCAGTGCTCTAGTTAACGGTCCCCAAGAGACCCAGTACTTC
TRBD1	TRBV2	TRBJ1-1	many	CASSLWTGMNTEAFF	TGTGCCAGCAGCCTTTGGACAGGGATGAACACTGAAGCTTTCTTT
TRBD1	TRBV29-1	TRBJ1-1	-	CSVEQLTGGQEAFF	TGCAGCGTTGAACAATTGACAGGGGGGCAGGAAGCTTTCTTT
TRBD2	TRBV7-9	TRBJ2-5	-	CASGTGGFQETQYF	TGTGCCAGCGGGACGGGGGGGTTCCAAGAGACCCAGTACTTC
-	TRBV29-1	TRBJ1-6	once	CSLERQPNSPLHF	TGCAGCTTAGAGAGACAGCCGAATTCACCCCTCCACTTT
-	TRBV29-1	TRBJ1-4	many	CSVDGGANEKLFF	TGCAGCGTTGACGGGGGGGCTAATGAAAAACTGTTTTTT
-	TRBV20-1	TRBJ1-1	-	CSARRGDEDTEAFF	TGCAGTGCTAGGAGGGGGGATGAGGACACTGAAGCTTTCTTT
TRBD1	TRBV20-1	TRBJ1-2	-	CSARRTGYGYTF	TGCAGTGCTAGAAGGACAGGGTATGGCTACACCTTC
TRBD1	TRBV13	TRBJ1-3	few	CASSETAGGSSGNTIYF	TGTGCCAGCAGCGAAACCGCAGGGGGCAGTTCTGGAAACACCATATATTTT
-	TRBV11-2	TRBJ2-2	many	CASSFDRNTGELFF	TGTGCCAGCAGCTTTGACCGGAACACCGGGGAGCTGTTTTTT